This entry concerns a single T cell receptor (beta chain). Its antigen is unidentified. Deep-level assay runs were performed. Study processing details: Without quality scores, immunoSEQ junctional reads could not be filtered like full-length reads. Assay: immunoSEQ multiplex PCR; the TCRdb copy retains only in-frame clones and omits some. D and trimming were read from the DNA, whereas the V and J calls and clone size are those reported in that table. The sample holds more than 450,000 clones, 70% to 80% seen once. This sample was taken from a study of shared clonotypes between healthy human individuals. Study-level results: It was anticipated that sequencing depth would influence how many clonotypes donors shared. The study sampled only blood, and tissue repertoires likely differ.

The V gene end was trimmed by 3 bases and the J gene end by 2 bases; junction bases not matched to a gene: 2. The V gene's germline CDR1 is SGHRS and CDR2 YFSETQ. The CDR3 loop spans 14 amino acids. Sequencing used PBMCs. V and J are TRBV5-1 and TRBJ2-5, with 9 bases lining up with TRBD2. The sequence was obtained from a middle-aged woman in good health. Some clones in this sample may be carry-over from other donors' samples. CDR3 region: CASSSTSGQETQYF. DNA for the CDR3: TGCGCCAGCAGCTCGACTAGCGGACAAGAGACCCAGTACTTC.